This TCR beta chain was recorded in a study of CD8+ T cells in alopecia areata. RNA extraction was followed by reverse transcription into cDNA, which acted as the sequencing template. Sequenced by immunoSEQ multiplex PCR; TCRdb stores in-frame clones only, minus some. The repertoire includes a few hundred thousand clones, around two fifths of them detected once, and roughly 2.8% sits in the top ten. Sample treatment: oral pan-JAK inhibitor, 5-10 mg twice daily. V gave up 5 bases and J gave up 10 bases, with 12 bases separating them. This CDR3 region has 12 residues. CDR1 is LGHNA and CDR2 is YNFKEQ in the germline V gene.

The sequence was collected from a human donor with alopecia areata. The material sequenced was CD4+ T cells sorted from blood, taken at approximately week 36, from a patient treated with tofacitinib. The chain links TRBV4-2 to TRBJ2-1, with a weak D call TRBD2 (5 bases). The CDR3 bases are TGTGCCAGCAGCTCTGACCGCGGGGAGCAGTTCTTC. Residues: CASSSDRGEQFF.